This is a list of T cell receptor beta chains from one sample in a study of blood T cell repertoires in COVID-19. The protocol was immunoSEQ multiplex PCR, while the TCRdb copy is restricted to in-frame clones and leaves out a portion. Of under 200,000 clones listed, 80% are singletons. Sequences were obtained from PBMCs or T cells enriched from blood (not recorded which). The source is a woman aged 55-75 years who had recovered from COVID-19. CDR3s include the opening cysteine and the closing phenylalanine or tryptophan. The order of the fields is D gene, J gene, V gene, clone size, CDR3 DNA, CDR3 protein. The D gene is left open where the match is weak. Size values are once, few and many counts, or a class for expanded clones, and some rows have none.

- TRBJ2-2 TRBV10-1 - TGCGCCAGTCCCCGGACAGCCACCGGGGAGCTGTTTTTT CASPRTATGELFF
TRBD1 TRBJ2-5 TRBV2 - TGTGCCAGCAGTCGTCGACAGGGGGAGGCGGCGGCCCAGTACTTC CASSRRQGEAAAQYF
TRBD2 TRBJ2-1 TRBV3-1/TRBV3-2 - TGTGCCAGCAGCCGTAGGACTAGCTCCTACAATGAGCAGTTCTTC CASSRRTSSYNEQFF
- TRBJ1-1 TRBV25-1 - TGTGCCAGCAGTGAACCCGGCAGGTACCCTGAAGCTTTCTTT CASSEPGRYPEAFF
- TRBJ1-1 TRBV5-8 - TGTGCCAGCAGCTTCAGGGGAAGGAACACTGAAGCTTTCTTT CASSFRGRNTEAFF
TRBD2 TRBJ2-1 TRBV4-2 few TGTGCCAGCAGCCAAGATCAAAGCGGGGCTGAGCAGTTCTTC CASSQDQSGAEQFF
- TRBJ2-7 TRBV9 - TGTGCCAGCAGCAAGGGGTCTGGATACGAGCAGTACTTC CASSKGSGYEQYF
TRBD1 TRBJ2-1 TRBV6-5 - TGTGCCACTTCCGGGACAGGGCTCACTGAGCAGTTCTTC CATSGTGLTEQFF
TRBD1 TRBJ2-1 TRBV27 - TGTGCCAGCAGTCCCTTACAGGGGATAGCCTACAATGAGCAGTTCTTC CASSPLQGIAYNEQFF
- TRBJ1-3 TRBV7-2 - TGTGCCAGCAGAGAGACAGGCTCCGGAAACACCATATATTTT CASRETGSGNTIYF
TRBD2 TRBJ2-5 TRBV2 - TGTGCCAGCAGTGCCCGACTAGCGGGGGAAGAGACCCAGTACTTC CASSARLAGEETQYF
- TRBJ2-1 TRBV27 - TGTGCCAGCAGTTTATTCGGCGGGGACCGATTTTACAATGAGCAGTTCTTC CASSLFGGDRFYNEQFF
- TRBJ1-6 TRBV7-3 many TGTGCCAGCAGCTTAGGTGCAACTCATTCACCCCTCCACTTT CASSLGATHSPLHF
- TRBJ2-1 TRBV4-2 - TGTGCCAGCAGCCAGAGCCGGGACACTTACAATGAGCAGTTCTTC CASSQSRDTYNEQFF
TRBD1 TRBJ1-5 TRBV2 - TGTGCCAGCAGGCCACAGGGGGGCCTCAATCAGCCCCAGCATTTT CASRPQGGLNQPQHF
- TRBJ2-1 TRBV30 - TGTGCCTGGAGCGGGGGTACGAATGAGCAGTTCTTC CAWSGGTNEQFF
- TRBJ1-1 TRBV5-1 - TGCGCCAGCAGCCGGAGTGGAAACACTGAAGCTTTCTTT CASSRSGNTEAFF
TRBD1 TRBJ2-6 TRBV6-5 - TGTGCCAGCAGTTTAGTTACAGGGGCCGGGGCCAACGTCCTGACTTTC CASSLVTGAGANVLTF
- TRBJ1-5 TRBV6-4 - TGTGCCAGCAGTGCTTCGACTCCCGCGATCAATCAGCCCCAGCATTTT CASSASTPAINQPQHF
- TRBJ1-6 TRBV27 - TGTGCCAGCAGTTACAGGGAGGGCACAGGTAATTCACCCCTCCACTTT CASSYREGTGNSPLHF
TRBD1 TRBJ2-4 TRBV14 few TGTGCCAGCAGCCAGGGTAGGACAGGGGGGAGCAAAAACATTCAGTACTTC CASSQGRTGGSKNIQYF
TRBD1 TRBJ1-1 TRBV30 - TGTGCCTGGAATACAGGGGTCCCGAACACTGAAGCTTTCTTT CAWNTGVPNTEAFF
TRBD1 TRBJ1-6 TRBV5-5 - TGTGCCAGCAGCTGGGACAGTGTTTCACCCCTCCACTTT CASSWDSVSPLHF
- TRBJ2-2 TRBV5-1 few TGCGCCAGCAGCTTCCTGACAGGTTACACCGGGGAGCTGTTTTTT CASSFLTGYTGELFF
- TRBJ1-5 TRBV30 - TGTGCCTGGAGTCTTGGTCCGAGTCAGCCCCAGCATTTT CAWSLGPSQPQHF
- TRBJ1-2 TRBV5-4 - TGTGCCAGCAGCCGAGACAGAATCTATGGCTACACCTTC CASSRDRIYGYTF
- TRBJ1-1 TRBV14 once TGTGCCAGCAGCCATTTGGGGGGGACTGAAGCTTTCTTT CASSHLGGTEAFF
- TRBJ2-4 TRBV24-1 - TGTGCCACCAGTGATTTATCCGGAAACATTCAGTACTTC CATSDLSGNIQYF
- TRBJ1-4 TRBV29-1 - TGCAGCGTTGCCGGAGGGGTCGGGAAACTGTTTTTT CSVAGGVGKLFF
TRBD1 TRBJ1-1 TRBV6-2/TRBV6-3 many TGTGCCAGCAGTTACTCGACAGGGGTTGAAGCTTTCTTT CASSYSTGVEAFF
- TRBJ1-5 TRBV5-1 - TGCGCCAGCAGCTTGCGGGACATCAGCAATCAGCCCCAGCATTTT CASSLRDISNQPQHF
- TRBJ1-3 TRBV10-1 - TGCGCCAGCAGTGAACGGTATGGCTCTGGAAACACCATATATTTT CASSERYGSGNTIYF
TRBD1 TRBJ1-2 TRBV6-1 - TGTGCCAGCAGTGAATGGAGGGGGCGCGGCTATGGCTACACCTTC CASSEWRGRGYGYTF
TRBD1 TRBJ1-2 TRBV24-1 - TGTGCCACCAGTGACACCCGACAGGGGCATGGCTACACCTTC CATSDTRQGHGYTF
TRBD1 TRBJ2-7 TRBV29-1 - TGCAGCGTTAACTACCGGGACAGTTCCTACGAGCAGTACTTC CSVNYRDSSYEQYF
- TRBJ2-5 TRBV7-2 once TGTGCCAGCAGCCCCGGCGGGAAGCAAGAGACCCAGTACTTC CASSPGGKQETQYF
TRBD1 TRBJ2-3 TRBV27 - TGTGCCAGCAGTCCCGGGACAGGTAGCACAGATACGCAGTATTTT CASSPGTGSTDTQYF
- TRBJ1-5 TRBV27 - TGTGCCAGCAGTCTGACATCCTATAGCAATCAGCCCCAGCATTTT CASSLTSYSNQPQHF
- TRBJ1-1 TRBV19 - TGTGCCAGTAGCACCTTTCAGGGGAACACTGAAGCTTTCTTT CASSTFQGNTEAFF
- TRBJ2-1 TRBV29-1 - TGCAGCGTTGAGGGGACTGGTTCGTACAATGAGCAGTTCTTC CSVEGTGSYNEQFF
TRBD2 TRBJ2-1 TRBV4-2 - TGTGCCAGCAGCCAAGACAACTCAAGGTGGCGGGGGGGCTACAATGAGCAGTTCTTC CASSQDNSRWRGGYNEQFF
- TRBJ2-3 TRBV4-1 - TGCGCCAGCAGCCCATGGACTATGTCTGGCACAGATACGCAGTATTTT CASSPWTMSGTDTQYF
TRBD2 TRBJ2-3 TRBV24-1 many TGTGCCACCAGTGAGGCTAGCGGGGGACTGACAGATACGCAGTATTTT CATSEASGGLTDTQYF
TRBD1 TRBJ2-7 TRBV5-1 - TGCGCCAGCAGCCCGGGGACAGAAACCTACGAGCAGTACTTC CASSPGTETYEQYF
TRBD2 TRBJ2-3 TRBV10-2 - TGCGCCAGCAGACTAGCGGGGGACCACACAGATACGCAGTATTTT CASRLAGDHTDTQYF
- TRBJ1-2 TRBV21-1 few TGTGCCAGCAGCAAAGAGAAAACAGGGTGTAACACCTTC CASSKEKTGCNTF
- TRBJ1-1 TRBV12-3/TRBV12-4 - TGTGCCAGCGGCCGATGGAACACTGAAGCTTTCTTT CASGRWNTEAFF
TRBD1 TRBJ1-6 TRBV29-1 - TGCAGCGTTGCCTGGGACAGGCCTGGATCACCCCTCCACTTT CSVAWDRPGSPLHF
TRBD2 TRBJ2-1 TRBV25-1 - TGTGCCAGCAGTGAATTAGCGGGGAACAATGAGCAGTTCTTC CASSELAGNNEQFF
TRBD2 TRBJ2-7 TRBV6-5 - TGTGCCAGCAGCCCGACTAGCGGGGGAGCTGAGTACTTC CASSPTSGGAEYF
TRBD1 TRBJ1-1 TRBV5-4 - TGTGCCAGCAGCTACCGGGACAGGGGAAACACTGAAGCTTTCTTT CASSYRDRGNTEAFF
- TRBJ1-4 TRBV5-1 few TGCGCCAGCAGCCGAATGGGGGGGACGGCGTCTGAAAAACTGTTTTTT CASSRMGGTASEKLFF
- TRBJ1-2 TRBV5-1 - TGCGCCAGCAGCTCTACAGGGTACAGTGGCTACACCTTC CASSSTGYSGYTF
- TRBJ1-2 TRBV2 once TGTGCCAGCAGTGAATCCGACTATGGCTACACCTTC CASSESDYGYTF
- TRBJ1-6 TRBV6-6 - TGTGCCAGCAGGGGGCATGGGATCTCAAATTCACCCCTCCACTTT CASRGHGISNSPLHF
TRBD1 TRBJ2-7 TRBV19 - TGTGCCAGTAGTATAGCTGGGACAGGGAGCTCCTACGAGCAGTACTTC CASSIAGTGSSYEQYF
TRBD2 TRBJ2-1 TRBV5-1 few TGCGCCAGCAGCCGCGGGGGGGCCGACAATGAGCAGTTCTTC CASSRGGADNEQFF
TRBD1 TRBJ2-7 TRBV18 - TGTGCCTGCCGGCGCGAAGGGGGCAGCGGAGAGGAGCAGTACTTC CACRREGGSGEEQYF